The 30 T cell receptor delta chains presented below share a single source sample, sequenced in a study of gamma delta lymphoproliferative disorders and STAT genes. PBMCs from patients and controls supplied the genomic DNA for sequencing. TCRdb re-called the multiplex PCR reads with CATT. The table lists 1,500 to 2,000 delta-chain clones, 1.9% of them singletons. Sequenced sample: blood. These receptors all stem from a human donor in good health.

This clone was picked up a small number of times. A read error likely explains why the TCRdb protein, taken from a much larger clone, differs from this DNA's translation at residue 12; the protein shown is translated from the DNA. DNA for the CDR3: TGTGCCTGTGACACCGTAGGTCTCGGTACTGGGAGCCACAAGAGCGATAAACTCATCTTT. Protein product: CACDTVGLGTGSHKSDKLIF. The chain combines TRDV2 with TRDJ1, with D perhaps matching TRDD3 (6 bases). The CDR3 consists of 20 residues. V was cut by 0 bases and J by 4 bases, with 29 bases left in between. CDR1 is GEAIGNYY and CDR2 is EKD in the germline V gene.

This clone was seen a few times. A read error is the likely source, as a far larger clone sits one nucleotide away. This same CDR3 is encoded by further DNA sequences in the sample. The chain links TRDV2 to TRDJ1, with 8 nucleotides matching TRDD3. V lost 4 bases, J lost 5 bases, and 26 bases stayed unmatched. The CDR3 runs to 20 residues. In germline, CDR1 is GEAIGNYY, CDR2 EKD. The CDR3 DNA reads TGTGCCTGTGAAACGCTACCCCAGGTGGGGGATTTATCGATGGAGGATAAACTCATCTTT. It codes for CACETLPQVGDLSMEDKLIF.

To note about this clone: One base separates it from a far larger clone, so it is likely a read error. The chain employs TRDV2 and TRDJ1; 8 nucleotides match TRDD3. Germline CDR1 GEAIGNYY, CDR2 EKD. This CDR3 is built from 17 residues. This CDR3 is CACGTVGGGSYTDKLIF. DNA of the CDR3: TGTGCCTGTGGCACCGTGGGTGGGGGATCGTACACCGATAAACTCATCTTT.

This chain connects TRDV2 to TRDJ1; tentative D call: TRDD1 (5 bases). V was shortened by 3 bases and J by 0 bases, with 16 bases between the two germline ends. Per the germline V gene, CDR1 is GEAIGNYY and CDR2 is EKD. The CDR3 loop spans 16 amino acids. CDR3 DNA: TGTGCCTGTGACCAAAATATTACCCCGTACACCGATAAACTCATCTTT. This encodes CACDQNITPYTDKLIF.

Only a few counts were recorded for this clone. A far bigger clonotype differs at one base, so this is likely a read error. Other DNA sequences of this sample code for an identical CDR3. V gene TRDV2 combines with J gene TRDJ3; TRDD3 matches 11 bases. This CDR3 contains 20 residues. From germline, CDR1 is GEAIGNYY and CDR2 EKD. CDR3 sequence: CACDPVGDTESSWDTRQMFF. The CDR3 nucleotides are TGTGCCTGTGACCCTGTGGGGGATACGGAGAGCTCCTGGGATACCCGACAGATGTTTTTC.

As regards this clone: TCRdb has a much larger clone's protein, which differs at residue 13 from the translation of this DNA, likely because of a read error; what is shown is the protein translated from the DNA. The CDR3 coding sequence is TGTGCCTGTGACACCGTCCAGTTTAGCCGGTCTTACATCGATAAACTCATCTTT. This translates into CACDTVQFSRSYIDKLIF. The J gene is TRDJ1, the V gene TRDV2, with D unclear. The germline V gene has CDR1 GEAIGNYY and CDR2 EKD. V lost 0 bases, J lost 4 bases, and 23 bases lay in between. The CDR3 sequence is 18 residues long.

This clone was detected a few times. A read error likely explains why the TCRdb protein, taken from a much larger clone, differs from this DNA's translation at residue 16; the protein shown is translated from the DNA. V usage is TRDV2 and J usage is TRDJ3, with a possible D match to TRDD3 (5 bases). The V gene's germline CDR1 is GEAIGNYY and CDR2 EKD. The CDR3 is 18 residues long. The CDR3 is CACDTLIGSSWDTRQTFF. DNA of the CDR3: TGTGCCTGTGACACCCTTATTGGTAGCTCCTGGGACACCCGACAGACGTTTTTC.

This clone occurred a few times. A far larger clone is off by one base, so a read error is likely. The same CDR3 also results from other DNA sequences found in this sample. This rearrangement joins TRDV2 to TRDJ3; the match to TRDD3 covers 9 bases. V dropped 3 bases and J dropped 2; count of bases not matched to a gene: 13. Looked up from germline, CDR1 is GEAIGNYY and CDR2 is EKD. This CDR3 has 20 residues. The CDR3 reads CACDPTLTGGHPWDTRQMFF. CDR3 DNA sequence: TGTGCCTGTGACCCTACTCTTACTGGGGGACACCCCTGGGACACCCGACAGATGTTTTTC.

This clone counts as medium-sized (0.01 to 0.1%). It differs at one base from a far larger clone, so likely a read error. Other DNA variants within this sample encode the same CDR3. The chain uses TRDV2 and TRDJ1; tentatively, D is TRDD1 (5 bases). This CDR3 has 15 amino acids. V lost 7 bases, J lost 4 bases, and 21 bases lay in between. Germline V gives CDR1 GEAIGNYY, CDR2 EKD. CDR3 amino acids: CACDPVQILVDKLIF. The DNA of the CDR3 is TGTGCCTGCGACCCCGTACAAATACTTGTCGATAAACTCATCTTT.

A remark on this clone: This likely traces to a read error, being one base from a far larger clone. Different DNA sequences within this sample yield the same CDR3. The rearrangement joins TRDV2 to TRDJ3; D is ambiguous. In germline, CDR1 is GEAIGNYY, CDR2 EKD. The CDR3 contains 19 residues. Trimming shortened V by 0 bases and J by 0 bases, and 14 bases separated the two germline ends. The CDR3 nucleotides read TGTGCCTGTGACACCGAGTTATTCACACGCTCCTGGGACACCCGACAGATGTTTTTC. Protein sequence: CACDTELFTRSWDTRQMFF.

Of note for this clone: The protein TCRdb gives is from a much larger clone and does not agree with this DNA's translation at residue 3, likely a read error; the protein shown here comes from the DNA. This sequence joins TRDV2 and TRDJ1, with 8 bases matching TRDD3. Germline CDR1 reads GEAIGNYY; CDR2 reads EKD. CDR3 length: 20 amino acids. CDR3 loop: CARDTVSGYGSRVYTDKLIF. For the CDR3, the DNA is TGTGCCCGTGACACGGTTTCGGGATACGGGAGTAGGGTGTACACCGATAAACTCATCTTT.

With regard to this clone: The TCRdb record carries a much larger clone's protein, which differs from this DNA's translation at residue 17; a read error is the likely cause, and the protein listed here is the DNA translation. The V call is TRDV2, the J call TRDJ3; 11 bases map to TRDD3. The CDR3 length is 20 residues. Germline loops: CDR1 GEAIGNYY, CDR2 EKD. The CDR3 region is CACDPVGDTESSWDTREMFF. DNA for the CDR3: TGTGCCTGTGACCCTGTGGGGGATACGGAGAGCTCCTGGGACACCCGAGAGATGTTTTTC.

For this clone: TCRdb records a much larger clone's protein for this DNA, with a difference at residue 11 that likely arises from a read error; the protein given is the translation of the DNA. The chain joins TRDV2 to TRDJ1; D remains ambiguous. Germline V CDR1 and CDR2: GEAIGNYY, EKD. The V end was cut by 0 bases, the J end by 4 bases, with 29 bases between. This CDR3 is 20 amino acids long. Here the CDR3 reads CACDTVGLGTRGHKSDKLIF. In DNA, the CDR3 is TGTGCCTGTGACACCGTAGGTCTCGGTACTAGGGGCCACAAGAGCGATAAACTCATCTTT.

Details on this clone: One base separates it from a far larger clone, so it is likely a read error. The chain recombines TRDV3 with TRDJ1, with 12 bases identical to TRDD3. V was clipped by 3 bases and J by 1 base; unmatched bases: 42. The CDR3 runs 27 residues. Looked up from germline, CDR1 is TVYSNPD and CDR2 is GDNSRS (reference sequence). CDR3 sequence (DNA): TGTGCCTTCCCTAGCTTGCGGGAGAGGCTGGCTAATTTGGATACTGGGGGATACTTGGTTTCCACCGATAAACTCATCTTT. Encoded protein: CAFPSLRERLANLDTGGYLVSTDKLIF.

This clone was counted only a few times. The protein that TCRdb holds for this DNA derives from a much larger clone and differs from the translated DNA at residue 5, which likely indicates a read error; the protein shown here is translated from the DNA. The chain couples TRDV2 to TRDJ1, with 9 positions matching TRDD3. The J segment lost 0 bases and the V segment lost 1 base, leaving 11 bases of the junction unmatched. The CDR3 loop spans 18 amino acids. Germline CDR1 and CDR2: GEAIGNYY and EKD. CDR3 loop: CACDTVLGETLYTDKLIF. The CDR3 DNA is TGTGCCTGTGACACAGTACTGGGGGAAACTCTTTACACCGATAAACTCATCTTT.

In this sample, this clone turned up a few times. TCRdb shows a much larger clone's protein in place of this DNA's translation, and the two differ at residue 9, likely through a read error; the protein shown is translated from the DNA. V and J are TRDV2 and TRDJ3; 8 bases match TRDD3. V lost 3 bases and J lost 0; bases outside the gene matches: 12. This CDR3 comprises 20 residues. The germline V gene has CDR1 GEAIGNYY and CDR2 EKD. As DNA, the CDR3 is TGTGCCTGTGACCCTGTGGGGGATGCGGAGAGCTCCTGGGACACCCGACAGATGTTTTTC. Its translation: CACDPVGDAESSWDTRQMFF.

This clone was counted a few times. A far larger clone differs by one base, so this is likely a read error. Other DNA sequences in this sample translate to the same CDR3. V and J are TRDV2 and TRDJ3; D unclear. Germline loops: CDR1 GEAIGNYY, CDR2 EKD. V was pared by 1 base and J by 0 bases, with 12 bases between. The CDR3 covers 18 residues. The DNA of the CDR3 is TGTGCCTGTGACACAGTACTAGACAGCTCCTGGGACACCCGACAGATGTTTTTC. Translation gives CACDTVLDSSWDTRQMFF.

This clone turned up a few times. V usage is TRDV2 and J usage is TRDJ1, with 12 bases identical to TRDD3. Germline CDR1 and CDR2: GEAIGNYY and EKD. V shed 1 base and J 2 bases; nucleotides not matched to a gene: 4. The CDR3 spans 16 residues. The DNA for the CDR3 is TGTGCCTGTGACACAGTACTGGGGGATACAACCGATAAACTCATCTTT. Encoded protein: CACDTVLGDTTDKLIF.

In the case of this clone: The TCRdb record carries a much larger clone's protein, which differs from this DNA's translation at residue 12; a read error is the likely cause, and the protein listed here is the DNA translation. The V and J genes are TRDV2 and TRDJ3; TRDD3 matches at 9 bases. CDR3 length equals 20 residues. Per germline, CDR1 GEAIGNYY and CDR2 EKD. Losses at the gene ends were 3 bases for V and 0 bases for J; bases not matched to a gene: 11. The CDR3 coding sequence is TGTGCCTGTGACCCTACCCTTACTGGGGGACACTCCTGGGACACCCGACAGATGTTTTTC. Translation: CACDPTLTGGHSWDTRQMFF.

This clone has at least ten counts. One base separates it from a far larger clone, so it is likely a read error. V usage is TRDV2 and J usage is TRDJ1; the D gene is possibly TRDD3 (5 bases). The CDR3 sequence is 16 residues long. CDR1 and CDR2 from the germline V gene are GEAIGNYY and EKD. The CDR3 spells CARDTLGGSITDKLIF. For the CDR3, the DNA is TGTGCCCGTGACACCCTGGGTGGATCGATTACCGATAAACTCATCTTT.

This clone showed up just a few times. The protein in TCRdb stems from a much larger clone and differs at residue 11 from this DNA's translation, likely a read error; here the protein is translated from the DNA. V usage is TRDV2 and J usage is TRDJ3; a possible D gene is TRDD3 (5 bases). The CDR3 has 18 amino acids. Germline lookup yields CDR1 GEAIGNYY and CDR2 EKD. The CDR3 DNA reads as TGTGCCTGTGACACAGTACTGGACAGCTCCTGCGACACCCGACAGATGTTTTTC. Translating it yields CACDTVLDSSCDTRQMFF.

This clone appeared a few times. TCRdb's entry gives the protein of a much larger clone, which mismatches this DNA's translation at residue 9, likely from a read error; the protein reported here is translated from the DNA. DNA of the CDR3: TGTGCCTGTGTCCCACTTACTGGGGAATCCAGCGGGGGGTACGATAAACTCATCTTT. This translates into CACVPLTGESSGGYDKLIF. This chain joins TRDV2 and TRDJ1; 7 nucleotides match TRDD3. The CDR3 spans 19 residues. Looked up from germline, CDR1 is GEAIGNYY and CDR2 is EKD. V dropped 5 bases and J dropped 4; count of bases not matched to a gene: 24.

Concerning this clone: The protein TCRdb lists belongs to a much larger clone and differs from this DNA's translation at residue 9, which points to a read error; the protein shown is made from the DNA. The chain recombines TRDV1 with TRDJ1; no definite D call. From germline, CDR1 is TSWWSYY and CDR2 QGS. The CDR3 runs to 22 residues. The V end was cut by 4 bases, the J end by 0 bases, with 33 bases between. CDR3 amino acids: CALGALPRPSPRVTVYTDKLIF. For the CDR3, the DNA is TGTGCTCTTGGGGCACTGCCTCGTCCGTCTCCCCGGGTGACTGTGTACACCGATAAACTCATCTTT.

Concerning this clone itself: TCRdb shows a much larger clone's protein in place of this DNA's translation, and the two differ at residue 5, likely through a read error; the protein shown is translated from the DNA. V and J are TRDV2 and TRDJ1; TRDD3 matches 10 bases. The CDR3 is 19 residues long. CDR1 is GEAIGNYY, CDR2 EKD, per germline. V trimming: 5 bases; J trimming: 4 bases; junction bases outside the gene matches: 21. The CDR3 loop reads CACVLLTGGSSGGYDKLIF. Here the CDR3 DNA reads TGTGCCTGTGTCCTACTTACTGGGGGATCCAGCGGGGGGTACGATAAACTCATCTTT.

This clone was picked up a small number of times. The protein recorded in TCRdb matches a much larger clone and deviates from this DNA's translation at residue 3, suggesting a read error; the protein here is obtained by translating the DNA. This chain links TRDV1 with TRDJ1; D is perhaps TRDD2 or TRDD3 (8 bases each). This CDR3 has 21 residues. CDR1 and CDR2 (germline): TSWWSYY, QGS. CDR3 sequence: CAFGEPGLPSTGGHGTDKLIF. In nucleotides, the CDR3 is TGTGCTTTTGGGGAACCCGGCCTTCCTAGTACTGGGGGGCACGGCACCGATAAACTCATCTTT.

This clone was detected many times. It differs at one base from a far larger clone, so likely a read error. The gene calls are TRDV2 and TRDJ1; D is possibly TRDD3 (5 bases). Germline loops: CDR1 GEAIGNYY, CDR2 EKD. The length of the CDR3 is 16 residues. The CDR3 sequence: CACGTLGGSITDKLIF. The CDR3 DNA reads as TGTGCCTGTGGCACCCTGGGTGGATCGATTACCGATAAACTCATCTTT.

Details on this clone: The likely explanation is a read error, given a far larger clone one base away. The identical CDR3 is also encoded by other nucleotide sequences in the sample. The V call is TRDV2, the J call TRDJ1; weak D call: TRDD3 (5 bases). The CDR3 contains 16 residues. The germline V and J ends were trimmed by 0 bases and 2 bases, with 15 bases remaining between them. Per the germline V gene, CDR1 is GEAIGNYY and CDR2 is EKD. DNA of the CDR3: TGTGCCTGTGACACCCTGGGTGGATCAATTACCGATAAACTCATCTTT. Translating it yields CACDTLGGSITDKLIF.

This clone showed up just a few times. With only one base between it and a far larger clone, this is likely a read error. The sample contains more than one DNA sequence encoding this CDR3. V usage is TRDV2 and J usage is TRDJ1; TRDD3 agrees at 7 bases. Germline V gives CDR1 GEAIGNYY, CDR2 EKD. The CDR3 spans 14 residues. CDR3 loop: CACDRLGATDKLIF. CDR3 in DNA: TGTGCCTGCGACAGGCTGGGGGCTACCGATAAACTCATCTTT.

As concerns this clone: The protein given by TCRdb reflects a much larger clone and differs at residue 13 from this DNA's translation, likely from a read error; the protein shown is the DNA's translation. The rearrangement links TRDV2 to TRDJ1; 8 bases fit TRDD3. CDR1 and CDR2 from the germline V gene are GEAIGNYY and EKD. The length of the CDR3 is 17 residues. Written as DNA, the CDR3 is TGTGCCTGTGACACCGTGGGTGGGGGATCGTACACCAATAAACTCATCTTT. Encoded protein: CACDTVGGGSYTNKLIF.

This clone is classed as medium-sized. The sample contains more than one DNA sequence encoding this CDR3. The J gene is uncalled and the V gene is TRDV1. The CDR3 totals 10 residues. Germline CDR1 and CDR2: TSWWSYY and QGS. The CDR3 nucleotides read TGTGCTCTTGGGGAATGTTTGCTTTTCTTT. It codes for CALGECLLFF.